The 10 T cell receptor beta chains below come from one sample, sequenced in a study of T cells in Graves' hyperthyroidism and ophthalmopathy. TCR beta CDR3 regions were amplified from RNA transcripts. HTBI primers were employed in a first-round RT-PCR of the TCR CDR3. TCRdb re-called the multiplex PCR reads with MiXCR, one entry per CDR3 protein. The data show approximately 370,000 distinct CDR3 sequences, around 14% seen once. What was sequenced was blood. All receptors come from a woman aged 30 to 39 with Graves' hyperthyroidism.

Notes on this clonotype: A much larger clone lies one base from this, so it may be a read error. The chain recombines TRBV2 with TRBJ2-2, with 9 bases lining up with TRBD1. The CDR3 runs 14 residues. Germline CDR1 and CDR2: SNHLY and FYNNEI. The CDR3 nucleotides read TGTGCCGGACAGGACAGGGGTAGCACCGGGGAGCTGCTTTTT. Translating it yields CAGQDRGSTGELLF.

There are a few counts of this clonotype. The CDR3 loop reads CASSLEGIRSHEQFF. CDR3 sequence (DNA): TGCGCCAGCAGCTTGGAGGGGATTCGGAGCCATGAGCAGTTCTTC. The genes are TRBV5-1 and TRBJ2-1; the D gene is possibly TRBD1 (5 bases). V dropped 0 bases and J dropped 8 bases, with 15 bases sitting between them. The CDR3 extends over 15 amino acids. The germline CDR1 and CDR2 sequences are SGHRS and YFSETQ.

There are a few counts of this clonotype. The chain has TRBV12-3 or TRBV12-4 and TRBJ1-4; 9 positions agree with TRBD1. This CDR3 contains 16 residues. J was trimmed by 10 bases and V by 3 bases; bases with no gene match: 12. The CDR3 DNA is TGTGCCAGCAGTTTGGGTGGACAGGGGCGAGTGGGAAAACTGTTTTTT. This sequence encodes CASSLGGQGRVGKLFF.

Concerning this clonotype itself: This clone may be a read error of a much larger clone one base away. The rearrangement joins TRBV18 to TRBJ1-3, with TRBD1 identical over 8 bases. The CDR3 contains 15 residues. The germline CDR1 and CDR2 sequences are KGHSH and LQKENI. CDR3 sequence (DNA): TGTGTCAGCTCGCCGACAGGGGTTGCTGGAAACACCATATATTTT. Amino acid sequence: CVSSPTGVAGNTIYF.

The CDR3 protein is CASSFERYGELFF. CDR3 coding DNA: TGTGCCAGCAGTTTTGAGAGGTACGGGGAGCTGTTTTTT. V is TRBV27 and J is TRBJ2-2; D gene ambiguous. Germline CDR1 is MNHEY and CDR2 is SMNVEV (reference sequence). Trimming took off 3 bases at V and 7 bases at J, with 9 bases between the two ends. The CDR3 has 13 residues.

This clonotype was seen at least ten times. The V gene is TRBV30, the J gene TRBJ1-1, with TRBD1 as a possible D gene (6 bases). CDR1 and CDR2 from the germline V gene are GTSNPN and SVGIG (reference sequence). The V gene lost 2 bases and the J gene lost 0 bases, with 10 bases spanning the gap. CDR3 length: 14 amino acids. Here the CDR3 DNA reads TGTGCCTGGAGTCGGACAGCTTTGAACACTGAAGCTTTCTTT. The encoded protein is CAWSRTALNTEAFF. The entire variable domain, with the rest obtained from reference TRBV30 and TRBJ1-1, is as follows: SQTIHQWPATLVQPVGSPLSLECTVEGTSNPNLYWYRQAAGRGLQLLFYSVGIGQISSEVPQNLSASRPQDRQFILSSKKLLLSDSGFYLCAWSRTALNTEAFFGQGTRLTVV.

V usage is TRBV28 and J usage is TRBJ2-4, with 12 positions matching TRBD1. With 4 bases clipped from V and 0 bases from J, the junction kept 13 bases outside the gene matches. The CDR3 length is 20 residues. The germline gives CDR1 MDHEN, CDR2 SYDVKM. The CDR3 DNA reads as TGTGCCAGCAGTTCGACCGGGACAGGGGGCAAGTTCCTAGCCAAAAACATTCAGTACTTC. Translated: CASSSTGTGGKFLAKNIQYF.

This clonotype was detected ten times or more. The chain links TRBV18 to TRBJ2-5; 10 nucleotides line up with TRBD2. The CDR3 has 15 residues. With 3 bases clipped from V and 4 bases from J, the junction kept 5 bases outside the gene matches. Germline V lookup: CDR1 KGHSH, CDR2 LQKENI. The CDR3 is CASSPLAGALETQYF. The CDR3 DNA sequence: TGTGCCAGCTCACCCCTAGCGGGAGCTTTAGAGACCCAGTACTTC.

This chain joins TRBV28 and TRBJ2-3, with 7 bases fitting TRBD1. J gave up 2 bases and V 5 bases, and 10 bases lay outside the gene matches. CDR3 length: 16 residues. Per germline, CDR1 MDHEN and CDR2 SYDVKM. Here the CDR3 DNA reads TGTGCCAGCAGTGGGCCCGGAACAGGGGACACAGATACGCAGTATTTT. The encoded protein is CASSGPGTGDTDTQYF.

Details on this clonotype: A read error may explain this, as a much larger clone is one base away. The rearrangement links TRBV28 to TRBJ2-7; 8 bases align to TRBD2. Germline CDR1 reads MDHEN; CDR2 reads SYDVKM. CDR3 length equals 17 residues. The CDR3, as DNA: TGTGCCGGCAGTTTAAGGTCAGCGGGAGTAGGCGCCTACGAGCAGTACTTC. It codes for CAGSLRSAGVGAYEQYF.